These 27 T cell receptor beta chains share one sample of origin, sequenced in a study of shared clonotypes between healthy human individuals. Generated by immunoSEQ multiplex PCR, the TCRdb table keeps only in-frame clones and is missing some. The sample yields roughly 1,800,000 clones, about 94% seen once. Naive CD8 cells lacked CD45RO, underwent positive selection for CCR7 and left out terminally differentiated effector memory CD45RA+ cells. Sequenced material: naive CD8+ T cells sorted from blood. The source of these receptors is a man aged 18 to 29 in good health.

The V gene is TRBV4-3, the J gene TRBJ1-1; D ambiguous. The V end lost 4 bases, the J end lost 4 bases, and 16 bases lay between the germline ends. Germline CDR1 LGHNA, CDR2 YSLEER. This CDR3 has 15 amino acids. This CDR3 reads CASSLFGPGGTEAFF. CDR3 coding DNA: TGCGCCAGCAGCCTCTTTGGTCCGGGTGGCACTGAAGCTTTCTTT.

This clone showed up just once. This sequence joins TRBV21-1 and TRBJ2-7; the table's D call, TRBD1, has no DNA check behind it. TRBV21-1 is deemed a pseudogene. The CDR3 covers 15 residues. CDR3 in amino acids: CASSKGRTGSYEQYF. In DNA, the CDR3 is TGTGCCAGCAGCAAAGGGAGGACAGGTTCCTACGAGCAGTACTTC.

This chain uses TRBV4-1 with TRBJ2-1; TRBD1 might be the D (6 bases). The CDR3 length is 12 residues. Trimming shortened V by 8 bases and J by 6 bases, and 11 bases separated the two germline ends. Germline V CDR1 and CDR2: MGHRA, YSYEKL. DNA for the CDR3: TGCGCCAGCGGACAGCCCTTCAATGAGCAGTTCTTC. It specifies CASGQPFNEQFF.

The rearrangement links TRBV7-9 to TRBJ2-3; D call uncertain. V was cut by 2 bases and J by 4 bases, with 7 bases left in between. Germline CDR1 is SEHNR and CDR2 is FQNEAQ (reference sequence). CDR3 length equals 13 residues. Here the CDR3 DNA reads TGTGCCAGCAGCTTAATTCATGCAGATACGCAGTATTTT. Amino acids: CASSLIHADTQYF.

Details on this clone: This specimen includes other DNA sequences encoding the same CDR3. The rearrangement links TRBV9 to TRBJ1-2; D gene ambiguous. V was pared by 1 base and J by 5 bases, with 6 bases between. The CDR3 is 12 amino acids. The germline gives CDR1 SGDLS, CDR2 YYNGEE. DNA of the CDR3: TGTGCCAGCAGCGTATCAGGTTATGGCTACACCTTC. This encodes CASSVSGYGYTF.

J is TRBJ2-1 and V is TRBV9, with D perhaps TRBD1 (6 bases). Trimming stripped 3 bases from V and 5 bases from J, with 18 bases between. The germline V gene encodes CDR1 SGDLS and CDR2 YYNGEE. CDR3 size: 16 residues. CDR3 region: CASSATGQTTDNEQFF. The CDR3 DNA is TGTGCCAGCAGCGCTACAGGACAGACGACTGACAATGAGCAGTTCTTC.

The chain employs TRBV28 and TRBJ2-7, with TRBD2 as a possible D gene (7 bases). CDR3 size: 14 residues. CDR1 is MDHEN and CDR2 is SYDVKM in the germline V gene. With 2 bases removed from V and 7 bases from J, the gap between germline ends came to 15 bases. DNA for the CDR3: TGTGCCAGCAGTTTAAGGGGGGGCTCAATGGAGCAGTACTTC. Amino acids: CASSLRGGSMEQYF. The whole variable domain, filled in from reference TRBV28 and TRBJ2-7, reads DVKVTQSSRYLVKRTGEKVFLECVQDMDHENMFWYRQDPGLGLRLIYFSYDVKMKEKGDIPEGYSVSREKKERFSLILESASTNQTSMYLCASSLRGGSMEQYFGPGTRLTVT.

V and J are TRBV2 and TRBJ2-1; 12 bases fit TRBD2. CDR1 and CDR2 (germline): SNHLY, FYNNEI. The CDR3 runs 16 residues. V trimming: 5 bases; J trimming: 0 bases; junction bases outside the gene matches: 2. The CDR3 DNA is TGTGCCAGCAGTCAGACTAGCGGGAGCTCCTACAATGAGCAGTTCTTC. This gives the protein CASSQTSGSSYNEQFF.

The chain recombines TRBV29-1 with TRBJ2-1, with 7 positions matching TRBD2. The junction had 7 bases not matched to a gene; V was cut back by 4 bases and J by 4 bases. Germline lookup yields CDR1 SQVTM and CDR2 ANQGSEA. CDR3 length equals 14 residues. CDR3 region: CSVVYASGYNEQFF. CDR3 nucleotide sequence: TGCAGCGTTGTGTATGCTAGCGGATACAATGAGCAGTTCTTC.

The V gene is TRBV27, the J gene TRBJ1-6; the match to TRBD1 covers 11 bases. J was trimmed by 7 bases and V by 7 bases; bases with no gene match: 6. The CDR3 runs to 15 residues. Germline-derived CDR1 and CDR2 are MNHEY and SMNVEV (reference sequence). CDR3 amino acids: CASMPGQGANSPLHF. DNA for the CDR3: TGTGCCAGCATGCCCGGACAGGGGGCAAATTCACCCCTCCACTTT.

CDR3 nucleotide sequence: TGCGCCAGCAGTGAGGGCCCTGGAAACACCATATATTTT. This sequence encodes CASSEGPGNTIYF. The chain combines TRBV10-2 with TRBJ1-3; unclear D gene. Germline-derived CDR1 and CDR2 are WSHSY and SAAADI. With 2 bases removed from V and 2 bases from J, the gap between germline ends came to 4 bases. This CDR3 spans 13 amino acids.

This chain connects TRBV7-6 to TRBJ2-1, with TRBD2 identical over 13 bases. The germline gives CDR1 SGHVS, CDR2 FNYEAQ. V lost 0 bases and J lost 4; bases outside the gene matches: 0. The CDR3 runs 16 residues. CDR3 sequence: CASSLALAGGYNEQFF. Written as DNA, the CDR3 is TGTGCCAGCAGCTTAGCACTAGCGGGAGGGTACAATGAGCAGTTCTTC.

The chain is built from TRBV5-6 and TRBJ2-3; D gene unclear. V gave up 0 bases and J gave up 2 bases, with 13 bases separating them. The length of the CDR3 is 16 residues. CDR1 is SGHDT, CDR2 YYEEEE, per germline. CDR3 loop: CASSLAYSGFTDTQYF. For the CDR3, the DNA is TGTGCCAGCAGCTTGGCTTACTCAGGATTCACAGATACGCAGTATTTT. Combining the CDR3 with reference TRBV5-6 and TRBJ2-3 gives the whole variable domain DAGVTQSPTHLIKTRGQQVTLRCSPKSGHDTVSWYQQALGQGPQFIFQYYEEEERQRGNFPDRFSGHQFPNYSSELNVNALLLGDSALYLCASSLAYSGFTDTQYFGPGTRLTVL.

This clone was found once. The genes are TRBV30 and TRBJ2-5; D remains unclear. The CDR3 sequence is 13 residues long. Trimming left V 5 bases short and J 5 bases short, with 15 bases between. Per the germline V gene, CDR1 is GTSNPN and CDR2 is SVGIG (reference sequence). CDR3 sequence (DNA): TGTGCCTGGTCCGCCGTGGCGGAGGAGACCCAGTACTTC. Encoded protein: CAWSAVAEETQYF.

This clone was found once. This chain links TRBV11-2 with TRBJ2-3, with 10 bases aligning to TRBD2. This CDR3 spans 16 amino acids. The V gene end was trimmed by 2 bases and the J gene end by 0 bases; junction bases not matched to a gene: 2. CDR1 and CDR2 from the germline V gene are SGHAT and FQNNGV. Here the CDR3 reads CASSLLAGGSTDTQYF. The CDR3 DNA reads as TGTGCCAGCAGCTTATTAGCGGGAGGAAGCACAGATACGCAGTATTTT.

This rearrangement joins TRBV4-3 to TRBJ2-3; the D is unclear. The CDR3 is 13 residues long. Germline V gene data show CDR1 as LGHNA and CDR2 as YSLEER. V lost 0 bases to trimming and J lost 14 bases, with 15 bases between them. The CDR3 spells CASSQDLGHPPYF. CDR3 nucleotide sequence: TGCGCCAGCAGCCAAGATCTTGGCCACCCCCCGTATTTT.

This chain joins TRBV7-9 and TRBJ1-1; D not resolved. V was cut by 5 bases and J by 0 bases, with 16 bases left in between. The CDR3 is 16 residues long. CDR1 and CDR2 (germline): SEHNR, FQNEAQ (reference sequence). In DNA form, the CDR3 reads TGTGCCAGCAGCACTCACCCGAAACAGTTGAACACTGAAGCTTTCTTT. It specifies CASSTHPKQLNTEAFF.

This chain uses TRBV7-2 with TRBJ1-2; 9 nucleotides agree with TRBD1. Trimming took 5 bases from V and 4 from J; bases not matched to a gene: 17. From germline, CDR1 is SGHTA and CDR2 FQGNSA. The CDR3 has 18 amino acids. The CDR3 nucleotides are TGTGCCAGCAGCCCTATAGGGGGTATGGACAGGGGAACCTATGGCTACACCTTC. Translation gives CASSPIGGMDRGTYGYTF.

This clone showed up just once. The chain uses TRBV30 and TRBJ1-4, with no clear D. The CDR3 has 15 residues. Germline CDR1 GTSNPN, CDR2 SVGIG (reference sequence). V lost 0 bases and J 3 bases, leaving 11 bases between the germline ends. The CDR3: CAWSVGHPANEKLFF. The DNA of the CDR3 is TGTGCCTGGAGTGTCGGCCATCCAGCTAATGAAAAACTGTTTTTT.

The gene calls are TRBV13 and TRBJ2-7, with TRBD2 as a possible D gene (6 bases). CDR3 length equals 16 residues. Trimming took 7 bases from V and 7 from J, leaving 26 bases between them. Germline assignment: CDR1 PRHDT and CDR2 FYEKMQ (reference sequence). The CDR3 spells CASTAGYETLAGEQYF. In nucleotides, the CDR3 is TGTGCCAGCACCGCGGGGTATGAGACCTTAGCTGGGGAGCAGTACTTC.

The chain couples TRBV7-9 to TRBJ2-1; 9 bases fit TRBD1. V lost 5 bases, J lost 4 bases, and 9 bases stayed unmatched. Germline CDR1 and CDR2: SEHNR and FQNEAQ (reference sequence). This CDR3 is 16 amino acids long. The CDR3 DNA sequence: TGTGCCAGCAGCCCCCCCCCGGGACAGGGTTACAATGAGCAGTTCTTC. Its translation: CASSPPPGQGYNEQFF.

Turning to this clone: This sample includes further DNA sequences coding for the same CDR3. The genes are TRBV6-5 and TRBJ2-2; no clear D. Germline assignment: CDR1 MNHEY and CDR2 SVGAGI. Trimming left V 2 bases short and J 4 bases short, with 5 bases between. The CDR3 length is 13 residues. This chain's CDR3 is CASSYPGTGELFF. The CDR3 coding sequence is TGTGCCAGCAGTTACCCCGGCACCGGGGAGCTGTTTTTT.

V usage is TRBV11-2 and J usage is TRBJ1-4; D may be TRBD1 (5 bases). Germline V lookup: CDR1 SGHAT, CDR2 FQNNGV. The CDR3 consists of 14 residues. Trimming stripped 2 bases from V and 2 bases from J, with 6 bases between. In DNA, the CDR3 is TGTGCCAGCAGCTTATGGGGGACTAATGAAAAACTGTTTTTT. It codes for CASSLWGTNEKLFF.

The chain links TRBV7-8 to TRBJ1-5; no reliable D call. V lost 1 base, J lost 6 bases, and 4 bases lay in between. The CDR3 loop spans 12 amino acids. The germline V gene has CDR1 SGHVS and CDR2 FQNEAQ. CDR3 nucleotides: TGTGCCAGCAGCTTAGACGTTCAGCCCCAGCATTTT. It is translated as CASSLDVQPQHF.

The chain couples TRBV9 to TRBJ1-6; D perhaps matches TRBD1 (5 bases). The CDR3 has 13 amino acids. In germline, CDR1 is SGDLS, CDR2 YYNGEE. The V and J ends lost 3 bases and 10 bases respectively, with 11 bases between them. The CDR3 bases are TGTGCCAGCAGCGCAGGGTCGGGGTCACCCCTCCACTTT. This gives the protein CASSAGSGSPLHF.

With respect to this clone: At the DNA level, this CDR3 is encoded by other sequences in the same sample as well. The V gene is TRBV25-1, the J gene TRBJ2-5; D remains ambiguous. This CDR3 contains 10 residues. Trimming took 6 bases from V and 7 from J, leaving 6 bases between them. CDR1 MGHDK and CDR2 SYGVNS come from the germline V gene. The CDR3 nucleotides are TGTGCCAGCAGCCTGGGGACCCAGTACTTC. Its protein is CASSLGTQYF.

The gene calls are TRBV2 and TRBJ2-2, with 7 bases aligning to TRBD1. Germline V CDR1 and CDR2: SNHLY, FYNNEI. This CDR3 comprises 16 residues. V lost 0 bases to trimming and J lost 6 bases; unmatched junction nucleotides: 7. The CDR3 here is CASSEAGTVGPGELFF. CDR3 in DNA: TGTGCCAGCAGTGAAGCAGGGACAGTGGGACCCGGGGAGCTGTTTTTT.